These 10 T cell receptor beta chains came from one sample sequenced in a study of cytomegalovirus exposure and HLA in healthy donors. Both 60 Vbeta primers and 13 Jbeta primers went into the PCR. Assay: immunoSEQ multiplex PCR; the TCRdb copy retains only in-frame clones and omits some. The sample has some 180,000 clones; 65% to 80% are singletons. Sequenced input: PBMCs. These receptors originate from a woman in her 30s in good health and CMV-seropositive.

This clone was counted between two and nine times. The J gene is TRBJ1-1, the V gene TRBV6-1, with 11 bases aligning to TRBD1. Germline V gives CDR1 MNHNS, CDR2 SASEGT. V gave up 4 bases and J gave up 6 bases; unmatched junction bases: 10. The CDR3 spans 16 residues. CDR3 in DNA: TGTGCCAGCAGTGTGTCTGGGAGGGACAGGGGGGCTGAAGCTTTCTTT. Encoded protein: CASSVSGRDRGAEAFF.

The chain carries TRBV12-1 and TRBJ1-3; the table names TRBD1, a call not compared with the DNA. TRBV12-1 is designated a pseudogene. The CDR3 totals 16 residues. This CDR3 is CASSFRGQGFGNTIYF. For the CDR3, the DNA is TGTGCCAGCAGCTTTCGGGGACAGGGCTTCGGGAACACCATATATTTT.

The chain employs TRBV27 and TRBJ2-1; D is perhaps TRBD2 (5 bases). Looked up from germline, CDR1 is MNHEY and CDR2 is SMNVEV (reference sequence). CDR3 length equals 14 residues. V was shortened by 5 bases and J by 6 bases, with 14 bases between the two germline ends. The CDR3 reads CASSLSGRVNEQFF. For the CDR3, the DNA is TGTGCCAGCAGTCTAAGCGGCCGGGTCAATGAGCAGTTCTTC.

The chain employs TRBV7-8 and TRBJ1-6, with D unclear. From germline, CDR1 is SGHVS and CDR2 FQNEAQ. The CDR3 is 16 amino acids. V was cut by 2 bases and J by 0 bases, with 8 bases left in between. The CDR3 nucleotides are TGTGCCAGCAGCTTACGCGGGAGCTCCTATAATTCACCCCTCCACTTT. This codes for CASSLRGSSYNSPLHF.

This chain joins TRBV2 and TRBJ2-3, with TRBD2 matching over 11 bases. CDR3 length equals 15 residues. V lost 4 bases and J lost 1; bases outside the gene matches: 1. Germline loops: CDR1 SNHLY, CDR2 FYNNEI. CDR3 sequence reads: CASSGLAGRTDTQYF. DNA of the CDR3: TGTGCCAGCAGTGGACTAGCGGGGCGCACAGATACGCAGTATTTT. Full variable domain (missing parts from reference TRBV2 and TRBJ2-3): EPEVTQTPSHQVTQMGQEVILRCVPISNHLYFYWYRQILGQKVEFLVSFYNNEISEKSEIFDDQFSVERPDGSNFTLKIRSTKLEDSAMYFCASSGLAGRTDTQYFGPGTRLTVL.

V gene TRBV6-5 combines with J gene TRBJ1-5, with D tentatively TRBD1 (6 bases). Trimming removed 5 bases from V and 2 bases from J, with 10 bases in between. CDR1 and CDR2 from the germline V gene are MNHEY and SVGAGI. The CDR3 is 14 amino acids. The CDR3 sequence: CASSQTGRNQPQHF. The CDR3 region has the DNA TGTGCCAGCAGTCAGACAGGACGCAATCAGCCCCAGCATTTT.

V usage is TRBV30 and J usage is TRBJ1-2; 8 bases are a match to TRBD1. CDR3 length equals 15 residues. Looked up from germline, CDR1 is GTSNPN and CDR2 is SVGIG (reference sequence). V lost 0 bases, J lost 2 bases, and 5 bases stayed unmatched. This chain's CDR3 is CAWSVRDRGNYGYTF. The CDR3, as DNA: TGTGCCTGGAGTGTTCGCGACAGGGGAAACTATGGCTACACCTTC.

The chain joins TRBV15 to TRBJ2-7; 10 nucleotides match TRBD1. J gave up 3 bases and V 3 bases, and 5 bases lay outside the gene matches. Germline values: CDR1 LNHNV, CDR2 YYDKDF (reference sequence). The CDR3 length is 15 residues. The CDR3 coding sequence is TGTGCCACCAGCAGCCCCCGGACAGGGGGCTACGAGCAGTACTTC. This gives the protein CATSSPRTGGYEQYF. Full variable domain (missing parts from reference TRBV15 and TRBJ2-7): DAMVIQNPRYQVTQFGKPVTLSCSQTLNHNVMYWYQQKSSQAPKLLFHYYDKDFNNEADTPDNFQSRRPNTSFCFLDIRSPGLGDTAMYLCATSSPRTGGYEQYFGPGTRLTVT.

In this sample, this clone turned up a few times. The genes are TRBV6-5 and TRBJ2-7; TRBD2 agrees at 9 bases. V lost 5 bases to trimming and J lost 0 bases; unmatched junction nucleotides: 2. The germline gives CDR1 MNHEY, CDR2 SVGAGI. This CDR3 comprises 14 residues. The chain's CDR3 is CASSIAGVSYEQYF. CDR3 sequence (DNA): TGTGCCAGCAGTATAGCGGGGGTCTCCTACGAGCAGTACTTC.

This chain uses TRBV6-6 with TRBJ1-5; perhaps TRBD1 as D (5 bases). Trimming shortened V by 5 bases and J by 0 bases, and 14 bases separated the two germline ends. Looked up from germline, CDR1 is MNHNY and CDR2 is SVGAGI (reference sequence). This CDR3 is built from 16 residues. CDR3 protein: CASSPIQGYSNQPQHF. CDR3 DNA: TGTGCCAGCAGTCCCATTCAGGGTTATAGCAATCAGCCCCAGCATTTT.